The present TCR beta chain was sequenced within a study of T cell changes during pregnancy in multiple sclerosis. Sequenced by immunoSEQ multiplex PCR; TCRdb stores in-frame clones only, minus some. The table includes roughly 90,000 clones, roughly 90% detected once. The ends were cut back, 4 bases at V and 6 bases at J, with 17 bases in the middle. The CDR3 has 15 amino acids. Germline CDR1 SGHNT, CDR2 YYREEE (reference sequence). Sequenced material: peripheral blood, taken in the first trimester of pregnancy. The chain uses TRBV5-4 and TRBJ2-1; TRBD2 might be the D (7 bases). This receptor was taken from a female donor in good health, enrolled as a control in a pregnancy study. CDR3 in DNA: TGTGCCAGCAGCCGGTCGAGGGGGGGCCCCAATGAGCAGTTCTTC. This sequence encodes CASSRSRGGPNEQFF.